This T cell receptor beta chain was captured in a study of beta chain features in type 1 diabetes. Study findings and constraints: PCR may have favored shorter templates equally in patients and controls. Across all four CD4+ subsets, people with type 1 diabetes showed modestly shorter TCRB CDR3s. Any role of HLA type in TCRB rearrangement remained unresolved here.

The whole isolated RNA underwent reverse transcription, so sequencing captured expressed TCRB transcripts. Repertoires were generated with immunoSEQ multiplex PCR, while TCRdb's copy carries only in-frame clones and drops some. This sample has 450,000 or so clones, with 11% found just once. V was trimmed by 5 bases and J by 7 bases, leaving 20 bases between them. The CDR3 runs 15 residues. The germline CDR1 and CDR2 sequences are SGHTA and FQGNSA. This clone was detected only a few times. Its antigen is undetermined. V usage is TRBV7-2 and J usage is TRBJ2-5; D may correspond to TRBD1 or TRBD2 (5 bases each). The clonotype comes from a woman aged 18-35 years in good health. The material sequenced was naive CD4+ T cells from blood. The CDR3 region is CASSLRDAGFRTQYF. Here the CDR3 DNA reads TGTGCCAGCAGCCTGAGGGACGCCGGGTTCCGGACCCAGTACTTC.